Listed below are T cell receptor beta chains from one sample, sequenced in a study of cytomegalovirus exposure and HLA in healthy donors. Data came from immunoSEQ multiplex PCR; TCRdb stores just in-frame clones and leaves some out. The sample gives approximately 300,000 clones, roughly 90% of which show up once; about 0.8% is in the top ten. The sequenced sample consisted of PBMCs. All receptors come from a woman between 18 and 30 years old in good health and CMV-seronegative. The CDR3 runs from the conserved cysteine through the conserved F or W. Each record gives: clone size, CDR3 length, V gene, D gene, J gene, CDR3 DNA, CDR3 protein. The D gene is left open where the match is weak. Clone size is given for some rows only: seen once, a few or many times, or a class if the clone is expanded.

size: -
length: 15
V: TRBV5-6
D: -
J: TRBJ1-2
DNA: TGTGCCAGCAGCTTTTCCGCGCTTACCTACTATGGCTACACCTTC
CDR3: CASSFSALTYYGYTF

size: -
length: 16
V: TRBV27
D: TRBD2
J: TRBJ2-1
DNA: TGTGCCAGCACCAAAGTGGGACTAGGGTCCAGTAATGAGCAGTTCTTC
CDR3: CASTKVGLGSSNEQFF

size: -
length: 16
V: TRBV7-3
D: TRBD2
J: TRBJ2-1
DNA: TGTGCCAGCAGCTTAACTCCGGGACTAGACAACAATGAGCAGTTCTTC
CDR3: CASSLTPGLDNNEQFF

size: -
length: 15
V: TRBV5-5
D: -
J: TRBJ2-2
DNA: TGTGCCAGCAGCTTGGAAGGACAGCCCACCGGGGAGCTGTTTTTT
CDR3: CASSLEGQPTGELFF

size: -
length: 13
V: TRBV11-2
D: -
J: TRBJ1-2
DNA: TGTGCCAGCAGCTTACCCGGCGCCAGGGGCTACACCTTC
CDR3: CASSLPGARGYTF

size: -
length: 14
V: TRBV11-2
D: -
J: TRBJ1-1
DNA: TGTGCCAGCAGCTCAAATTTGGGGGGCACTGAAGCTTTCTTT
CDR3: CASSSNLGGTEAFF

size: -
length: 15
V: TRBV28
D: -
J: TRBJ1-5
DNA: TGTGCCAGCAGTCTGCTTCAAGGGGGCAATCAGCCCCAGCATTTT
CDR3: CASSLLQGGNQPQHF

size: -
length: 14
V: TRBV6-4
D: -
J: TRBJ1-1
DNA: TGTGCCAGCAAACATACACCGGCGAGGGCTGGAGCTTTCTTT
CDR3: CASKHTPARAGAFF

size: -
length: 16
V: TRBV28
D: -
J: TRBJ1-1
DNA: TGTGCCAGCAGTTTTCGGCCAGGGGCCATCAACACTGAAGCTTTCTTT
CDR3: CASSFRPGAINTEAFF

size: -
length: 16
V: TRBV6-1
D: TRBD2
J: TRBJ2-1
DNA: TGTGCCAGCAGTGCAGGGACTAGCGGGATATTCGATGAGCAGTTCTTC
CDR3: CASSAGTSGIFDEQFF

size: once
length: 15
V: TRBV7-2
D: TRBD2
J: TRBJ2-7
DNA: TGTGCCAGCAGCCGAGGACTAGCGGGAGTCTACGAGCAGTACTTC
CDR3: CASSRGLAGVYEQYF

size: -
length: 20
V: TRBV2
D: TRBD2
J: TRBJ2-3
DNA: TGTGCCAGCAGTGAAGCTCGTAGCGGGAGTGGAGCGGGAGCCTCAGATACGCAGTATTTT
CDR3: CASSEARSGSGAGASDTQYF

size: -
length: 16
V: TRBV5-1
D: -
J: TRBJ2-1
DNA: TGCGCCAGCAGCAGAGGACTTGCTAGCTCCTACAATGAGCAGTTCTTC
CDR3: CASSRGLASSYNEQFF

size: -
length: 14
V: TRBV4-1
D: TRBD1
J: TRBJ2-1
DNA: TGCGCCAGCAGCCAAGCCCTGAGGACAGGTCGTCAGTTCTTC
CDR3: CASSQALRTGRQFF

size: -
length: 19
V: TRBV4-2
D: TRBD2
J: TRBJ2-2
DNA: TGTGCCAGCAGCCAAGGGCAGGGACTAGCGGGAGCGGTCACCGGGGAGCTGTTTTTT
CDR3: CASSQGQGLAGAVTGELFF

size: -
length: 15
V: TRBV27
D: -
J: TRBJ2-7
DNA: TGTGCCAGCAGTTTAGAGCCAGGGTGGGCCTACGAGCAGTACTTC
CDR3: CASSLEPGWAYEQYF

size: -
length: 14
V: TRBV29-1
D: -
J: TRBJ1-2
DNA: TGCAGCGCCTACCTCGACAGCAGTGGTCTAGGCTACACCTTC
CDR3: CSAYLDSSGLGYTF

size: -
length: 17
V: TRBV25-1
D: TRBD2
J: TRBJ2-1
DNA: TGTGCCAGCAGTGAACCCACCCGGACTAGCGGACACAATGAGCAGTTCTTC
CDR3: CASSEPTRTSGHNEQFF

size: -
length: 13
V: TRBV4-2
D: TRBD2
J: TRBJ2-7
DNA: TGTGCCAGCAGCCCGGGACTAGCTTACGAGCAGTACTTC
CDR3: CASSPGLAYEQYF

size: -
length: 10
V: TRBV20-1
D: -
J: TRBJ2-1
DNA: TGCAGTGCCACCCGGGACTTGCAGTTCTTC
CDR3: CSATRDLQFF

size: -
length: 14
V: TRBV7-2
D: -
J: TRBJ1-5
DNA: TGTGCCAGCAGCCCGGGACTAAGCAATCAGCCCCAGCATTTT
CDR3: CASSPGLSNQPQHF

size: many
length: 11
V: TRBV28
D: -
J: TRBJ2-7
DNA: TGTGCCAGCAGTCCCAGGGACGAGCAGTACTTC
CDR3: CASSPRDEQYF

size: -
length: 18
V: TRBV7-9
D: TRBD2
J: TRBJ2-7
DNA: TGTGCCAGCAGCTCTCCCCGGACTAGCGGCGTTGGGTTCTACGAGCAGTACTTC
CDR3: CASSSPRTSGVGFYEQYF

size: -
length: 14
V: TRBV4-3
D: -
J: TRBJ2-3
DNA: TGCGCCAGCAGCCTTGCGGGCAGCACAGATACGCAGTATTTT
CDR3: CASSLAGSTDTQYF

size: -
length: 16
V: TRBV7-8
D: TRBD2
J: TRBJ2-7
DNA: TGTGCCAGCAGCTTAGATCCTAGCGGGAGCCCCAACGAGCAGTACTTC
CDR3: CASSLDPSGSPNEQYF

size: -
length: 15
V: TRBV5-1
D: TRBD2
J: TRBJ2-1
DNA: TGCGCCAGCAGCTTTGACGCGGGAGGTAACAATGAGCAGTTCTTC
CDR3: CASSFDAGGNNEQFF

size: -
length: 15
V: TRBV19
D: TRBD2
J: TRBJ2-3
DNA: TGTGCCAGTAGTGCGACTAGCGGGAGCACAGATACGCAGTATTTT
CDR3: CASSATSGSTDTQYF

size: -
length: 12
V: TRBV19
D: -
J: TRBJ2-7
DNA: TGTGCCAGTAGCAATATCGGCTACGAGCAGTACTTC
CDR3: CASSNIGYEQYF

size: -
length: 12
V: TRBV28
D: -
J: TRBJ2-7
DNA: TGTGCCACTACCGGCGGGCTATACGAGCAGTACTTC
CDR3: CATTGGLYEQYF